These 28 T cell receptor beta chains were all obtained from the same sample, sequenced in a study of breast tumors, draining lymph nodes, adjacent tissues. Breast cancer patients provided tissue from their axillary draining lymph nodes. Via MiXCR, TCRdb re-called the multiplex PCR reads, giving one row per CDR3 protein. The table records around 110,000 distinct CDR3 sequences, approximately 28% of them present only once. The specimen sequenced was axillary lymph node tissue. The origin of the receptors is a female donor with breast cancer. Some clones in this sample may be carry-over from other donors' samples.

This clonotype has at least ten counts. The chain joins TRBV19 to TRBJ2-7, with a possible D match to TRBD2 (5 bases). Germline V gives CDR1 LNHDA, CDR2 SQIVND (reference sequence). The CDR3 length is 14 residues. The germline V and J ends were trimmed by 5 bases and 3 bases, with 14 bases remaining between them. CDR3 DNA: TGTGCCAGTAGTTACGCTGAGGGTCGCTACGAGCAGTACTTC. As protein: CASSYAEGRYEQYF.

At least ten counts were recorded for this clonotype. CDR3 amino acids: CASSPAGGSGDTQYF. The CDR3 nucleotides are TGTGCCAGCAGCCCAGCGGGGGGGTCCGGGGATACGCAGTATTTT. The chain uses TRBV7-6 and TRBJ2-3, with 10 bases lining up with TRBD2. This CDR3 is built from 15 residues. In germline, CDR1 is SGHVS, CDR2 FNYEAQ. Losses at the gene ends were 5 bases for V and 6 bases for J; bases not matched to a gene: 8.

V usage is TRBV25-1 and J usage is TRBJ2-5, with D unresolved. This CDR3 contains 14 residues. From germline, CDR1 is MGHDK and CDR2 SYGVNS. V was trimmed by 4 bases and J by 2 bases, leaving 11 bases between them. In nucleotides, the CDR3 is TGTGCCAGCAGTGCTAGATGGGGACAAGAGACCCAGTACTTC. Protein sequence: CASSARWGQETQYF.

The sample holds many counts of this clonotype. V and J are TRBV24-1 and TRBJ2-1; D unresolved. The V gene lost 2 bases and the J gene lost 7 bases, with 5 bases spanning the gap. CDR1 and CDR2 from the germline V gene are KGHDR and SFDVKD. This CDR3 comprises 12 residues. CDR3 in amino acids: CATSDYKNEQFF. CDR3 in DNA: TGTGCCACCAGTGATTATAAGAATGAGCAGTTCTTC.

This clonotype has more than one count but fewer than ten. The CDR3 here is CSAMTAPMNTEAFF. The CDR3 DNA follows: TGCAGTGCGATGACAGCACCCATGAACACTGAAGCTTTCTTT. This chain connects TRBV20-1 to TRBJ1-1; TRBD1 is a possible D gene (5 bases). V gave up 6 bases and J gave up 0 bases, with 14 bases separating them. Germline-derived CDR1 and CDR2 are DFQATT and SNEGSKA (reference sequence). CDR3 length: 14 residues.

The table lists this clonotype with a few counts. The chain couples TRBV9 to TRBJ2-1; 8 nucleotides match TRBD2. The CDR3 runs 20 residues. In germline, CDR1 is SGDLS, CDR2 YYNGEE. The V and J ends lost 4 bases and 0 bases, in that order; junction bases with no gene match: 18. The CDR3 reads CASSPSPGAGGSGSYNEQFF. The CDR3, as DNA: TGTGCCAGCAGCCCCTCCCCAGGGGCGGGAGGCTCTGGCTCCTACAATGAGCAGTTCTTC.

In its sample, this clonotype was seen many times. This rearrangement joins TRBV6-2 or TRBV6-3 to TRBJ1-2; D may be TRBD1 (6 bases). Trimming stripped 2 bases from V and 6 bases from J, with 10 bases between. Germline V gene sequence: CDR1 MNHEY, CDR2 SVGEGT. This CDR3 spans 13 amino acids. CDR3 region: CASSYGGPNGYTF. The CDR3 nucleotides are TGTGCCAGCAGTTACGGGGGGCCTAATGGCTACACCTTC.

This clonotype came up many times. The chain links TRBV28 to TRBJ1-2; 8 bases line up with TRBD1. Trimming took 5 bases from V and 7 from J; bases not matched to a gene: 15. The germline V gene encodes CDR1 MDHEN and CDR2 SYDVKM. This CDR3 region has 16 residues. CDR3 residues: CASSRQGIGLTIGYTF. For the CDR3, the DNA is TGTGCCAGCAGTCGACAGGGGATCGGACTAACTATTGGCTACACCTTC.

On this clonotype: This is likely a read error, given that the CDR3 carries no conserved phenylalanine or tryptophan at its end. This rearrangement joins TRBV5-1 to TRBJ2-7; D call uncertain. Per germline, CDR1 SGHRS and CDR2 YFSETQ. This CDR3 is 15 amino acids long. The CDR3 nucleotides are TGCGCCAGCAGCTTGACACGCACCTCGGTCTACGGGCAGTACTTG. Translation: CASSLTRTSVYGQYL.

The sample holds many counts of this clonotype. This chain's CDR3 is CASSLAEGLSADTQYF. CDR3 DNA sequence: TGTGCCAGCAGCTTAGCCGAGGGGTTGAGCGCAGATACGCAGTATTTT. The gene calls are TRBV7-9 and TRBJ2-3; D may be TRBD1 or TRBD2 (5 bases each). This CDR3 region has 16 residues. V was pared by 0 bases and J by 4 bases, with 14 bases between. Germline V gene sequence: CDR1 SEHNR, CDR2 FQNEAQ (reference sequence).

The V and J genes are TRBV5-1 and TRBJ2-7; 8 bases match TRBD1. Germline V gives CDR1 SGHRS, CDR2 YFSETQ. The CDR3 extends over 15 amino acids. After removal of 0 bases from V and 4 bases from J, the junction contained 6 bases not matched to a gene. The CDR3 is CASSLDPRTGYEQYF. CDR3 nucleotide sequence: TGCGCCAGCAGCTTGGATCCGCGGACAGGGTACGAGCAGTACTTC.

This clonotype was picked up many times. The chain links TRBV7-3 to TRBJ2-5; 11 nucleotides line up with TRBD2. There are 16 residues in the CDR3. CDR1 SGHTA and CDR2 FQGTGA come from the germline V gene. Trimming removed 2 bases from V and 2 bases from J; junction bases left unmatched: 4. CDR3 amino acids: CASSLGLAGLQETQYF. Written as DNA, the CDR3 is TGTGCCAGCAGCTTAGGACTAGCGGGTCTTCAAGAGACCCAGTACTTC.

Comment on this clonotype: Germline is not matched at one junction end, which may reflect a read error. This chain uses TRBV6-1 with TRBJ1-2; D is possibly TRBD1 (6 bases). Germline CDR1 is MNHNS and CDR2 is SASEGT. The CDR3 contains 14 residues. The CDR3 nucleotides are TGTGCCAGCAGTCAACCGGGTTTAAGGGGGTCCCTACCCTTC. Amino acids: CASSQPGLRGSLPF.

This clonotype was detected many times. In DNA form, the CDR3 reads TGCGCCAGCAGCCTTCCGGGCCCGGACGGCAATCAGCCCCAGCATTTT. It is translated as CASSLPGPDGNQPQHF. This chain links TRBV4-1 with TRBJ1-5; D gene unclear. V dropped 4 bases and J dropped 2 bases, with 15 bases sitting between them. Germline CDR1 MGHRA, CDR2 YSYEKL. The CDR3 contains 16 residues.

In this sample, this clonotype turned up many times. The rearrangement uses TRBV2 and TRBJ1-6; D is perhaps TRBD1 (5 bases). Germline CDR1 and CDR2: SNHLY and FYNNEI. The CDR3 has 14 residues. Deletions cut 0 bases from V and 8 bases from J, with 8 bases between. DNA for the CDR3: TGTGCCAGCAGTGAAGCGGACATCTATTCACCCCTCCACTTT. It is translated as CASSEADIYSPLHF.

This clonotype has a count of ten or more. The CDR3: CASSLDRGRETQYF. CDR3 coding DNA: TGTGCCAGCAGCCTCGACAGGGGGCGAGAGACCCAGTACTTC. The chain employs TRBV7-9 and TRBJ2-5; 10 bases match TRBD1. CDR3 length: 14 amino acids. In germline, CDR1 is SEHNR, CDR2 FQNEAQ (reference sequence). The V segment lost 5 bases and the J segment 4 bases; nucleotides outside the gene matches: 4. Drawing the rest from reference TRBV7-9 and TRBJ2-5, the complete variable domain is DTGVSQNPRHKITKRGQNVTFRCDPISEHNRLYWYRQTLGQGPEFLTYFQNEAQLEKSRLLSDRFSAERPKGSFSTLEIQRTEQGDSAMYLCASSLDRGRETQYFGPGTRLLVL.

With regard to this clonotype: The conserved closing phenylalanine or tryptophan is absent in this CDR3, likely reflecting a read error. The chain couples TRBV2 to TRBJ2-2, with D maybe TRBD1 (5 bases). Trimming left V 4 bases short and J 4 bases short, with 16 bases between. CDR3 size: 16 residues. The germline V gene has CDR1 SNHLY and CDR2 FYNNEI. CDR3 residues: CASSAYRTRGTGELFL. The CDR3 DNA reads TGTGCCAGCAGTGCTTACAGGACCCGCGGCACCGGGGAGCTGTTTCTT.

Many counts were recorded for this clonotype. CDR3 amino acids: CASSVDGSVDAQYF. In DNA, the CDR3 is TGTGCCAGCAGCGTAGACGGTAGCGTGGATGCGCAGTATTTT. The chain couples TRBV9 to TRBJ2-3, with a weak D call TRBD2 (5 bases). V gave up 0 bases and J gave up 10 bases, with 15 bases separating them. The CDR3 loop spans 14 amino acids. The germline gives CDR1 SGDLS, CDR2 YYNGEE. Full variable domain (remainder filled in from reference TRBV9 and TRBJ2-3): DSGVTQTPKHLITATGQRVTLRCSPRSGDLSVYWYQQSLDQGLQFLIQYYNGEERAKGNILERFSAQQFPDLHSELNLSSLELGDSALYFCASSVDGSVDAQYFGPGTRLTVL.

This clonotype was picked up many times. V and J are TRBV30 and TRBJ1-2; no definite D call. V was cut by 0 bases and J by 0 bases, with 8 bases left in between. Looked up from germline, CDR1 is GTSNPN and CDR2 is SVGIG (reference sequence). The CDR3 runs 14 residues. The chain's CDR3 is CAWSVGGANYGYTF. CDR3 sequence (DNA): TGTGCCTGGAGTGTCGGTGGGGCTAACTATGGCTACACCTTC.

Ten or more counts support this clonotype. The genes are TRBV28 and TRBJ1-5; TRBD1 matches at 8 bases. CDR1 and CDR2 from the germline V gene are MDHEN and SYDVKM. Trimming took 6 bases from V and 4 from J; bases not matched to a gene: 5. This CDR3 region has 14 residues. The DNA for the CDR3 is TGTGCCAGCAGCCGGACAGGGCGGAATCAGCCCCAGCATTTT. It translates to CASSRTGRNQPQHF.

This clonotype was recorded at least ten times. This chain uses TRBV29-1 with TRBJ2-7; D is possibly TRBD1 (6 bases). The CDR3 sequence is 12 residues long. Germline assignment: CDR1 SQVTM and CDR2 ANQGSEA. V was trimmed by 8 bases and J by 4 bases, leaving 15 bases between them. The chain's CDR3 is CSTLTGIYEQYF. In DNA form, the CDR3 reads TGCAGCACATTAACAGGGATTTACGAGCAGTACTTC.

V gene TRBV20-1 combines with J gene TRBJ2-7; TRBD2 matches at 8 bases. The ends lost 1 base at V and 6 bases at J; junction bases unmatched: 8. CDR1 and CDR2 (germline): DFQATT, SNEGSKA (reference sequence). The CDR3 covers 14 residues. This CDR3 reads CSARAVAGRAEQYF. Here the CDR3 DNA reads TGCAGTGCTAGAGCCGTAGCGGGACGGGCCGAGCAGTACTTC.

This clonotype was detected many times. The chain combines TRBV19 with TRBJ2-3; perhaps TRBD2 as D (5 bases). The CDR3 has 14 amino acids. V dropped 3 bases and J dropped 5 bases, with 12 bases sitting between them. Germline values: CDR1 LNHDA, CDR2 SQIVND (reference sequence). The CDR3 reads CASSIIAYIDTQYF. The CDR3, as DNA: TGTGCCAGTAGTATCATAGCGTACATAGATACGCAGTATTTT.

The V call is TRBV20-1, the J call TRBJ2-7; either TRBD1 or TRBD2 may fit D (6 bases each). From germline, CDR1 is DFQATT and CDR2 SNEGSKA (reference sequence). The CDR3 has 13 amino acids. Trimming pared 6 bases from V and 9 bases from J, leaving 21 bases between. The CDR3, as DNA: TGCAGTGCGAAGGTCGGGGGCGGGGACGCGCAGTACTTC. It encodes CSAKVGGGDAQYF.

This rearrangement joins TRBV6-6 to TRBJ2-3; 16 bases fit TRBD2. This CDR3 contains 18 residues. The V and J ends lost 1 base and 5 bases, in that order; junction bases with no gene match: 6. Germline V gene data show CDR1 as MNHNY and CDR2 as SVGAGI (reference sequence). CDR3 amino acids: CASSYLGTSGREIDTQYF. The CDR3, as DNA: TGTGCCAGCAGTTACTTGGGGACTAGCGGGAGGGAGATAGATACGCAGTATTTT.

In regard to this clonotype: A read error may be the cause here, since a much bigger clone is one base away. The J gene is TRBJ2-3, the V gene TRBV4-1; D is ambiguous. The germline gives CDR1 MGHRA, CDR2 YSYEKL. There are 14 residues in the CDR3. The V end lost 6 bases, the J end lost 1 base, and 11 bases lay between the germline ends. DNA for the CDR3: TGCGCCAGCAGGATAGGGTCTGGCACAGATACGCAGTATTTT. Residues: CASRIGSGTDTQYF.

This clonotype was seen ten or more times. The V call is TRBV13, the J call TRBJ2-1; 7 bases map to TRBD1. The CDR3 runs to 15 residues. The V and J ends lost 5 bases and 7 bases, in that order; junction bases with no gene match: 11. Germline V lookup: CDR1 PRHDT, CDR2 FYEKMQ (reference sequence). CDR3 DNA: TGTGCCAGCAGCCTCGGCAGGGGGTGGGGGAATGAGCAGTTCTTC. Amino acids: CASSLGRGWGNEQFF.

Concerning this clonotype: Germline and junction disagree at one end, which may indicate a read error. V usage is TRBV3-1 and J usage is TRBJ1-6; 7 positions match TRBD1. CDR3 length: 14 residues. CDR1 and CDR2 (germline): LGHDT, YNNKEL (reference sequence). The CDR3 region is CASSRGQFNSPHHF. CDR3 in DNA: TGCGCCAGCAGCCGGGGACAGTTTAATTCACCCCACCACTTT.